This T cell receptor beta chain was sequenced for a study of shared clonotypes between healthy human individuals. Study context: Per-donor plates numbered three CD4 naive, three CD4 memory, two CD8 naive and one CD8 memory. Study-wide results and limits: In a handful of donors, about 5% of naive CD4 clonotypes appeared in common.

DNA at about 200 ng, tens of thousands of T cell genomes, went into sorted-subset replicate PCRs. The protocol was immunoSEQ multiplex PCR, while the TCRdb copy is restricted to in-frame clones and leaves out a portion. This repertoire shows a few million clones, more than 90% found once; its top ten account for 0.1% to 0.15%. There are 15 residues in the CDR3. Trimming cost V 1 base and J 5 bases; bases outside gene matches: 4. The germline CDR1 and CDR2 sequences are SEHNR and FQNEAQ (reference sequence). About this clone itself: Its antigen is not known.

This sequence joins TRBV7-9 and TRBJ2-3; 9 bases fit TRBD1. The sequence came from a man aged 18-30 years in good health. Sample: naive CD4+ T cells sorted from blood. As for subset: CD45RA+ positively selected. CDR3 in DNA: TGTGCCAGCAGCTTAGGGGACAGGGAGGGAGATACGCAGTATTTT. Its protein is CASSLGDREGDTQYF.